The present T cell receptor (beta chain) was sequenced within a study of blood T cells in healthy people across ages. Broader study findings: Diversity figures based on one million T cells were deemed too low.

With regard to this clonotype: What it binds is unknown.

Looked up from germline, CDR1 is ENHRY and CDR2 is SYGVKD. The CDR3 is 15 amino acids. It was with a sample-barcoded 5' primer and a J-beta primer mix that a second PCR of about 6 to 12 cycles was run. TCRdb reprocessed the 5' RACE reads via MiXCR and lists one record per CDR3 protein. The sample contains around 1.7 million distinct CDR3 sequences, roughly 30% of which appear only once. The chain joins TRBV10-3 to TRBJ2-4, with D perhaps given as TRBD1 or TRBD2 (7 bases each). Gene TRBJ2-7 matches the end of the DNA better, so the J call may be wrong. This sequence was found in a woman in her 30s in good health. The sample taken for sequencing was blood. The CDR3 here is CAISGGGDSTYEQYF. The CDR3 DNA sequence: TGTGCCATCAGTGGAGGGGGGGACAGTACCTACGAGCAGTACTTC.